This is a list of T cell receptor beta chains from one sample in a study of T cells after somatic rescue of genetic block. TCRdb's table, derived via immunoSEQ multiplex PCR, lists solely in-frame clones and lacks some. The data show about 15,000 clones, about two thirds seen once. Specimen: peripheral blood mononuclear cells (PBMCs). Source of these receptors: a boy aged 5-17 years. Both conserved end residues are part of each CDR3. A D gene is named only where the DNA matches it firmly.

V	length	J	D	CDR3
TRBV5-6	16	TRBJ2-2	TRBD2	CASSPGLAGGSGELFF
TRBV6-6	14	TRBJ2-7	TRBD1	CASRYDRDRGEQYF
TRBV6-6	15	TRBJ2-1	.	CASSGAHGGYNEQFF
TRBV10-3	12	TRBJ2-1	.	CAISGGLDEQFF
TRBV14	16	TRBJ2-1	TRBD1	CASSPTDRAPYNEQFF
TRBV9	16	TRBJ2-5	.	CASSVLTGQGKETQYF
TRBV18	15	TRBJ2-2	.	CASSGPGYLTGELFF
TRBV6-6	16	TRBJ2-3	.	CASSAGGAPYTDTQYF
TRBV7-9	12	TRBJ2-3	.	CALGAYTDTQYF
TRBV27	15	TRBJ2-1	TRBD2	CASSLYTSGGGEQFF
TRBV5-1	11	TRBJ2-2	.	CASSSGGELFF
TRBV6-6	12	TRBJ2-7	.	CASSPFPIEQYF
TRBV2	15	TRBJ2-1	TRBD2	CATASGGDLYNEQFF
TRBV29-1	12	TRBJ1-2	.	CSVVAGPYGYTF
TRBV10-3	15	TRBJ1-3	.	CAIARPSSSGNTIYF
TRBV6-1	15	TRBJ2-1	TRBD1	CASRTAGTGKNEQFF
TRBV6-1	15	TRBJ2-2	TRBD1	CASSEYQGVTGELFF
TRBV10-3	16	TRBJ1-1	.	CAIRTRDGSLNTEAFF
TRBV28	16	TRBJ1-6	.	CASRLPYDLLNSPLHF
TRBV30	16	TRBJ1-2	.	CAWSAPGGFTNYGYTF
TRBV6-5	13	TRBJ2-7	TRBD1	CASSWDRETEQYF
TRBV2	13	TRBJ1-1	.	CANHREANTEAFF
TRBV18	15	TRBJ1-6	.	CASSPQSSYNSPLHF
TRBV23-1	14	TRBJ2-2	.	CASSPLGDSGELFF
TRBV5-5	15	TRBJ1-2	.	CASSLGQSSNYGYTF
TRBV19	16	TRBJ2-1	.	CASSIVAGVIYNEQFF
TRBV28	14	TRBJ2-3	.	CASKGLRGTDTQYF
TRBV10-3	11	TRBJ2-3	TRBD1	CAISDGTGQYF
TRBV18	16	TRBJ1-4	.	CASSPRSQRGNEKLFF
TRBV6-1	14	TRBJ1-6	.	CASSQSSYNSPLHF
TRBV7-9	12	TRBJ2-7	.	CASSSGAYEQYF
TRBV10-3	12	TRBJ1-1	.	CATRGVAVRAFF
TRBV5-1	14	TRBJ2-3	.	CASSSPPVTDTQYF
TRBV29-1	14	TRBJ2-5	TRBD2	CSVRGLAGKETQYF
TRBV7-3	19	TRBJ1-5	.	CASSPYPYSTVLGNQPQHF
TRBV19	15	TRBJ2-2	TRBD2	CASNRGTSSTGELFF
TRBV29-1	13	TRBJ2-4	TRBD1	CSVEDRGRNIQYF
TRBV9	14	TRBJ2-4	.	CASSVGVAKNIQYF
TRBV7-3	15	TRBJ2-3	TRBD1	CASSLLRTGTDTQYF
TRBV7-9	14	TRBJ2-7	.	CASSLTTASYEQYF
TRBV19	15	TRBJ2-5	TRBD2	CASSSGLAGGETQYF
TRBV30	12	TRBJ1-1	.	CAWSVPGTEAFF
TRBV6-5	12	TRBJ2-1	.	CASSPEGDEQFF
TRBV5-1	16	TRBJ2-7	TRBD1	CASSSPRDRTSYEQYF
TRBV30	17	TRBJ2-1	TRBD1	CAWRAGTGGGAYNEQFF
TRBV9	14	TRBJ2-7	TRBD2	CASSVRGVGYEQYF
TRBV5-1	14	TRBJ2-3	.	CASSLDRGLDTQYF
TRBV12-5	15	TRBJ2-1	TRBD1	CASGFPGQVLNEQFF
TRBV18	16	TRBJ1-3	.	CASSPPGRSSGNTIYF
TRBV5-1	18	TRBJ2-7	TRBD2	CASSLTSGRRAWTYEQYF
TRBV7-2	16	TRBJ1-2	.	CASSSSQWAPSYGYTF
TRBV5-4	16	TRBJ2-1	.	CASSSSSTSLNNEQFF
TRBV10-3	13	TRBJ2-2	.	CASRGRVTGELFF
TRBV2	14	TRBJ2-5	TRBD2	CASSPTSGQETQYF
TRBV11-2	16	TRBJ2-2	TRBD2	CASSSQLAGGGGELFF